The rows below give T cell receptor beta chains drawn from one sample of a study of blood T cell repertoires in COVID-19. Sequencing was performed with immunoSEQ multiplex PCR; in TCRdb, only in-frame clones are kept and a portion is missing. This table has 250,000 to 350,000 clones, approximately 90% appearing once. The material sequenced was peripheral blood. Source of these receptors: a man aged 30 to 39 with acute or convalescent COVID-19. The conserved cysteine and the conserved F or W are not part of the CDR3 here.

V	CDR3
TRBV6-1	ASSEEAGLNNSPLH
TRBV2	ASTRDRGIGNTIY
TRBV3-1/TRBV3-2	ASSQGTGGNTIY
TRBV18	ASSPTGAENYGYT
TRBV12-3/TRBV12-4	ASSSGSPLH
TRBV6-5	ASSLSGTSAYEQY
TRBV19	ASSMGLATNEQF
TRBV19	ASSIEYSGNTIY
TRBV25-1	ASRQRGGSDTQY
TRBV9	ASSVAGQAPDTQY
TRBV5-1	ASSAPGFWETQY
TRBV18	ASSGTSEKLF
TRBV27	ASSRTVSYEQY
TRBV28	ASSAGFNTQY
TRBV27	ASSLDSHTEAF
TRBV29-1	SVGQGAGNEQF
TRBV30	AWSLNTGANTEAF
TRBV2	ASSPGTGGRSNQPQH
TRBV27	ASSLTPDTQY
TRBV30	AWSVRSGNTIY
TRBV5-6	ASSSYIIGTDQPQH
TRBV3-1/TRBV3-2	ASSHRDSGNQPQH